The subject of this entry is one TCR beta chain. Its antigen is currently unknown. This specimen belongs to a study of cytomegalovirus exposure and HLA in healthy donors. Regarding the study as a whole: A later analysis showed TCR association rates differing by HLA locus, peaking at DRB1 and lowest at HLA-C. Association of 15,000 to 20,000 TCR beta sequences with HLA alleles was found at 0.05 false discovery rate in a later analysis.

The PCR employed 60 Vbeta primers together with 13 Jbeta primers. The table came from immunoSEQ multiplex PCR; TCRdb's copy has only in-frame clones and leaves some out. This sample has a few hundred thousand clones, with 70% to 90% found just once. V dropped 2 bases and J dropped 1 base, with 11 bases sitting between them. This CDR3 is 15 amino acids long. CDR1 and CDR2 from the germline V gene are SGHRS and YFSETQ. The sequence was collected from a woman in her late teens or twenties in good health and CMV-seronegative. The sequencing sample was made of PBMCs. The V and J genes are TRBV5-1 and TRBJ2-3; D might be TRBD2 (5 bases). The CDR3 region is CASSFEGTRTDTQYF. DNA for the CDR3: TGCGCCAGCAGCTTTGAGGGCACCCGCACAGATACGCAGTATTTT.